These 14 T cell receptor beta chains originate from one sample sequenced in a study of CD8 T cells in Susac syndrome. Random hexamers served to reverse transcribe about 0.45 to 1 ug RNA. From the immunoSEQ multiplex PCR reads, TCRdb called clonotypes with MiXCR, one entry per CDR3 protein. The sample contains around 230,000 distinct CDR3 sequences, 95% of which appear only once. Sequencing was carried out using CD4+ T cells from PBMCs. These TCRs come from a human donor with multiple sclerosis.

This clonotype has just one count. V gene TRBV30 combines with J gene TRBJ2-7; 9 nucleotides match TRBD1. The CDR3 contains 16 residues. V was pared by 2 bases and J by 5 bases, with 13 bases of the junction left unmatched. Germline lookup yields CDR1 GTSNPN and CDR2 SVGIG (reference sequence). The chain's CDR3 is CAWSKVPTGGVDEQYF. The CDR3 coding sequence is TGTGCCTGGAGTAAGGTTCCCACAGGGGGCGTCGACGAGCAGTACTTC.

The rearrangement links TRBV15 to TRBJ2-2, with 7 bases aligning to TRBD2. V gave up 8 bases and J gave up 4 bases; unmatched junction bases: 4. CDR3 length equals 13 residues. The germline V gene encodes CDR1 LNHNV and CDR2 YYDKDF (reference sequence). CDR3 loop: CATAERGTGELFF. DNA for the CDR3: TGTGCCACCGCCGAGCGGGGCACCGGGGAGCTGTTTTTT.

The gene calls are TRBV20-1 and TRBJ2-1, with D unclear. V shed 0 bases and J shed 9 bases, with 6 bases lying between them. This CDR3 contains 11 residues. CDR1 and CDR2 (germline): DFQATT, SNEGSKA (reference sequence). CDR3 DNA: TGCAGTGCTAGAGATACCGGTGAGCAGTTCTTC. Its protein product is CSARDTGEQFF.

The chain carries TRBV29-1 and TRBJ1-1; D unresolved. Germline CDR1 SQVTM, CDR2 ANQGSEA. Trimming stripped 2 bases from V and 1 base from J, with 5 bases between. CDR3 length equals 12 residues. CDR3 region: CSVEWGNTEAFF. CDR3 bases: TGCAGCGTTGAATGGGGGAACACTGAAGCTTTCTTT.

This clonotype was found once. The chain carries TRBV29-1 and TRBJ2-1, with D possibly matching TRBD2 (6 bases). The CDR3 loop spans 16 amino acids. Germline CDR1 SQVTM, CDR2 ANQGSEA. Trimming removed 6 bases from V and 3 bases from J, with 21 bases in between. The CDR3 here is CSVEPGTPNHYNEQFF. As DNA, the CDR3 is TGCAGCGTCGAACCCGGGACTCCCAACCACTACAATGAGCAGTTCTTC.

J is TRBJ1-2 and V is TRBV20-1, with D tentatively TRBD1 (5 bases). The germline V gene encodes CDR1 DFQATT and CDR2 SNEGSKA (reference sequence). This CDR3 contains 14 residues. V shed 0 bases and J shed 7 bases, with 15 bases lying between them. Here the CDR3 reads CSARDWRGVSGYTF. CDR3 bases: TGCAGTGCTAGAGATTGGCGGGGGGTCTCTGGCTACACCTTC.

This clonotype was recorded once. J is TRBJ1-5 and V is TRBV15; the D gene is possibly TRBD1 (5 bases). Between the trimmed V and J ends, which lost 0 bases and 7 bases, there was a span of 7 bases. Looked up from germline, CDR1 is LNHNV and CDR2 is YYDKDF (reference sequence). The CDR3 has 13 amino acids. CDR3 nucleotides: TGTGCCACCAGCAGAGACAGGGTACAGCCCCAGCATTTT. Translated: CATSRDRVQPQHF.

The chain recombines TRBV30 with TRBJ2-7; D is unresolved. The CDR3 loop spans 14 amino acids. Trimming stripped 5 bases from V and 5 bases from J, with 19 bases between. CDR1 is GTSNPN, CDR2 SVGIG, per germline (reference sequence). The DNA for the CDR3 is TGTGCCTGGGGGAAGTCACCTCCTAGGCACGAGCAGTACTTC. It encodes CAWGKSPPRHEQYF.

The chain combines TRBV12-3 or TRBV12-4 with TRBJ2-1; no reliable D call. V lost 6 bases, J lost 6 bases, and 6 bases lay in between. The CDR3 spans 11 residues. As DNA, the CDR3 is TGTGCCAGCAGACACGGCAATGAGCAGTTCTTC. It is translated as CASRHGNEQFF.

The rearrangement links TRBV20-1 to TRBJ2-5, with a weak D call TRBD1 (7 bases). CDR3 length: 11 amino acids. The germline V gene encodes CDR1 DFQATT and CDR2 SNEGSKA (reference sequence). The CDR3 DNA sequence: TGCAGCTGGAGGGGGCAGGAGACCCAGTACTTC. Residues: CSWRGQETQYF.

The chain is built from TRBV29-1 and TRBJ2-3; no clear D gene. CDR3 length: 12 amino acids. Germline CDR1 is SQVTM and CDR2 is ANQGSEA. The V end lost 4 bases, the J end lost 3 bases, and 8 bases lay between the germline ends. The DNA for the CDR3 is TGCAGCGTTGGAATGGGAACAGATACGCAGTATTTT. Protein: CSVGMGTDTQYF.

The chain recombines TRBV7-9 with TRBJ2-5; no firm D call. The length of the CDR3 is 14 residues. Germline V CDR1 and CDR2: SEHNR, FQNEAQ (reference sequence). Trimming cost V 5 bases and J 1 base, with 11 bases left between them. Here the CDR3 reads CASSLDTGQETQYF. DNA for the CDR3: TGTGCCAGCAGCCTCGACACCGGCCAAGAGACCCAGTACTTC.

The rearrangement links TRBV4-1 to TRBJ2-1; 15 nucleotides agree with TRBD2. Unmatched junction bases numbered 5, after V lost 1 base and J lost 7 bases. The germline CDR1 and CDR2 sequences are MGHRA and YSYEKL. This CDR3 region has 17 residues. The CDR3 here is CASSQAPGTSGRNEQFF. The CDR3, as DNA: TGCGCCAGCAGCCAAGCCCCCGGGACTAGCGGGAGGAATGAGCAGTTCTTC.

Here the CDR3 DNA reads TGCAGTGCTAGAGATGGGGGACAGGCCCGGGAGACCCAGTACTTC. Translation gives CSARDGGQARETQYF. The chain carries TRBV20-1 and TRBJ2-5, with TRBD1 matching 8 bases. The junction had 8 bases not matched to a gene; V was cut back by 0 bases and J by 5 bases. Per the germline V gene, CDR1 is DFQATT and CDR2 is SNEGSKA (reference sequence). CDR3 length equals 15 residues.